The TCR beta chain described here comes from a study of blood T cells in healthy people across ages. Through a sample-barcoded 5' primer and a J-beta primer mix, a second PCR was run for roughly 6 to 12 cycles. TCRdb fed the 5' RACE reads into MiXCR, producing one record per CDR3 protein. The sample records 1,500,000 or so distinct CDR3 sequences, around 59% being singletons. The V end was cut by 1 base, the J end by 4 bases, with 8 bases between. CDR1 and CDR2 (germline): DFQATT, SNEGSKA (reference sequence). The CDR3 spans 12 residues. This clonotype appeared a few times. At least 6.5 million PBMCs were isolated per sample.

The chain is built from TRBV20-1 and TRBJ2-7; D gene unclear. This receptor was obtained from a man aged 18 to 35 in good health. The source material was blood. The DNA for the CDR3 is TGCAGTGCTAGAGGTCTGGCTTACGAGCAGTACTTC. It is translated as CSARGLAYEQYF.